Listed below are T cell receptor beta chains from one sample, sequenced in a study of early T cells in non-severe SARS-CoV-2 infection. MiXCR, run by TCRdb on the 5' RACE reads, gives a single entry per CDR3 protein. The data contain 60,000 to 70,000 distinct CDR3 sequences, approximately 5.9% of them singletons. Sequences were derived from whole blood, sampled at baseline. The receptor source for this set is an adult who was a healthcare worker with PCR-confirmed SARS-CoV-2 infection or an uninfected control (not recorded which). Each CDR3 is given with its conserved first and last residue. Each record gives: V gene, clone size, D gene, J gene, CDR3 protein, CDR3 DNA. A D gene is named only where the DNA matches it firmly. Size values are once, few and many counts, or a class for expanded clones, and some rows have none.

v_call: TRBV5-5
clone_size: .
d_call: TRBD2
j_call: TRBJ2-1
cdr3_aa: CASSPDGLAGEREQFF
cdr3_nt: TGTGCCAGCAGCCCGGACGGACTAGCGGGAGAGCGTGAGCAGTTCTTC

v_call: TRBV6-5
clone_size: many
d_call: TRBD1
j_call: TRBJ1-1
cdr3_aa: CASSPGQGMAEAFF
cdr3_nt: TGTGCCAGCAGTCCGGGACAGGGAATGGCTGAAGCTTTCTTT

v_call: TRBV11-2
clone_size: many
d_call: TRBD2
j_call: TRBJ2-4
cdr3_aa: CASSSQGGLADIQYF
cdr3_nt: TGTGCCAGCAGCTCACAGGGCGGACTAGCGGACATTCAGTACTTC

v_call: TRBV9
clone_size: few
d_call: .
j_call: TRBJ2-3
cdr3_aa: CASSSSRIVTDTQYF
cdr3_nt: TGTGCCAGCAGCTCTTCCAGGATAGTGACAGATACGCAGTATTTT

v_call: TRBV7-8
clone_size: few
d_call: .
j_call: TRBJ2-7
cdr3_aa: CASSPQAYEQYF
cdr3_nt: TGTGCCAGCAGCCCGCAGGCGTACGAGCAGTACTTC

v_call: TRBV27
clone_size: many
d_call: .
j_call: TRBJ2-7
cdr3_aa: CASSPDKTYEQYF
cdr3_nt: TGTGCCAGCAGTCCGGACAAGACCTACGAGCAGTACTTC

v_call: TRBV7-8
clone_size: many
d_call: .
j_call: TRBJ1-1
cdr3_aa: CASSKMAGNTEAFF
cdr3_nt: TGTGCCAGCAGCAAAATGGCGGGGAACACTGAAGCTTTCTTT

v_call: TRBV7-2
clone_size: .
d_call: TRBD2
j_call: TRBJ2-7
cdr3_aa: CASTRGAGAYEQYF
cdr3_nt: TGTGCCAGCACCCGGGGCGCGGGAGCCTACGAGCAGTACTTC

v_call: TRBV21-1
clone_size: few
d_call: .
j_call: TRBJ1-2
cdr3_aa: CASTPTFFKGPLLHYGYTF
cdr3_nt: TGTGCCAGCACCCCTACCTTTTTTAAGGGGCCTTTGTTGCACTATGGCTACACCTTC

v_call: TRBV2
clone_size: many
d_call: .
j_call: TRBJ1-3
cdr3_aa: CASSELLTSGNTIYF
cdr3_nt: TGTGCCAGCAGTGAACTCCTGACCTCTGGAAACACCATATATTTT

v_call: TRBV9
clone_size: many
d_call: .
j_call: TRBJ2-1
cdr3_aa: CASRRTPAGLEQFF
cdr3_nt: TGTGCCAGCCGGAGGACCCCGGCGGGCCTCGAGCAGTTCTTC

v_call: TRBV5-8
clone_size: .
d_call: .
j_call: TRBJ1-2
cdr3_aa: CASSLLYGTTNYGYTF
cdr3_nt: TGTGCCAGCAGCCTCCTATACGGGACAACCAACTATGGCTACACCTTC

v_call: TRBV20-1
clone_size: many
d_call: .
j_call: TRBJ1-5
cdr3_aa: CSARDNRDQPQHF
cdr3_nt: TGCAGTGCTAGAGATAACAGAGATCAGCCCCAGCATTTT

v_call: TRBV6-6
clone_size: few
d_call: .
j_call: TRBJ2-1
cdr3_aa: CASSFSGDEQFF
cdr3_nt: TGTGCCAGCAGCTTTAGCGGAGATGAGCAGTTCTTC

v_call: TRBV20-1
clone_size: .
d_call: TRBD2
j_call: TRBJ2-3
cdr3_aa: CSAKREGTDTQYF
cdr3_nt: TGCAGTGCCAAGCGGGAGGGAACAGATACGCAGTATTTT

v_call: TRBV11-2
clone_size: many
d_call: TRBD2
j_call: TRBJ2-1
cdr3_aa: CASSLRLAGVYNEQFF
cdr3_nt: TGTGCCAGCAGCTTACGACTAGCGGGGGTATACAATGAGCAGTTCTTC

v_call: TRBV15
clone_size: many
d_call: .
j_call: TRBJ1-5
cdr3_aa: CATSNRVGNQPQHF
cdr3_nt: TGTGCCACCAGCAACAGGGTAGGGAATCAGCCCCAGCATTTT

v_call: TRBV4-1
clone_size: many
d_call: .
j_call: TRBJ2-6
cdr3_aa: CASSQRGWRERANVLTF
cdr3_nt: TGCGCCAGCAGCCAAAGGGGATGGCGTGAGAGGGCCAACGTCCTGACTTTC

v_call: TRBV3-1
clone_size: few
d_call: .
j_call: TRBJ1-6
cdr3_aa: CASSLQGSSANSPLHF
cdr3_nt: TGTGCCAGCAGCCTACAAGGGTCCTCAGCAAATTCACCCCTCCACTTT

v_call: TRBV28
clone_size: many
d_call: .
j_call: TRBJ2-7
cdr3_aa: CASSITHLGAYEQYF
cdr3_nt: TGTGCCAGCAGTATCACCCACCTAGGGGCTTACGAGCAGTACTTC

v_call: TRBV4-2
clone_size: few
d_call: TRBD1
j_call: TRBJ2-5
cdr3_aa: CASSRDRGRETQYF
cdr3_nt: TGTGCCAGCAGCCGAGACAGGGGGAGAGAGACCCAGTACTTC

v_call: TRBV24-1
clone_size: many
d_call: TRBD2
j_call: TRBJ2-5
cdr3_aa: CATSDPAGLAGAIQETQYF
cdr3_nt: TGTGCCACCAGTGATCCAGCAGGGCTAGCGGGAGCGATCCAAGAGACCCAGTACTTC

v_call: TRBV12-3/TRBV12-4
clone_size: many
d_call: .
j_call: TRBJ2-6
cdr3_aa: CASSLGEGIFFGANVLTF
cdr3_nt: TGTGCCAGCAGTTTAGGAGAAGGGATATTTTTTGGGGCCAACGTCCTGACTTTC

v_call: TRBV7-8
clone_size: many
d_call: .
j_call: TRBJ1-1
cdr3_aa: CASSFATANTEAFF
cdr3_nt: TGTGCCAGCAGCTTCGCTACAGCGAACACTGAAGCTTTCTTT

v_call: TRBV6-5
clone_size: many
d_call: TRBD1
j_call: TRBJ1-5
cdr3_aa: CASRGQGYQPQHF
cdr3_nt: TGTGCCAGCAGGGGACAGGGGTATCAGCCCCAGCATTTT

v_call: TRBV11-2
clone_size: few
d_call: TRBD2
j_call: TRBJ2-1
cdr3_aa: CASAERLAVYNEQFF
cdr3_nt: TGTGCCAGCGCGGAAAGACTAGCGGTTTACAATGAGCAGTTCTTC